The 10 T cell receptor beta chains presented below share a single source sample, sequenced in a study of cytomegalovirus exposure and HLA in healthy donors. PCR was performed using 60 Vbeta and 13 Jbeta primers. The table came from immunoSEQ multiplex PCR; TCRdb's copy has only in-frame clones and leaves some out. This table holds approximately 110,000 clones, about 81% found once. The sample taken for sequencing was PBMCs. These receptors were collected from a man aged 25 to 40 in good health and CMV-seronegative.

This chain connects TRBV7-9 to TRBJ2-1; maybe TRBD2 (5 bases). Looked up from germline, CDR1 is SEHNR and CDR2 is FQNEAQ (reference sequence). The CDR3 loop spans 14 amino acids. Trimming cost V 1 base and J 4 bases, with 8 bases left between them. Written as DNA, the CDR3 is TGTGCCAGCAGCTTAGTTCCGGGATACAATGAGCAGTTCTTC. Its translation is CASSLVPGYNEQFF. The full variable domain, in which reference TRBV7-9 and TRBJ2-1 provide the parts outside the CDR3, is DTGVSQNPRHKITKRGQNVTFRCDPISEHNRLYWYRQTLGQGPEFLTYFQNEAQLEKSRLLSDRFSAERPKGSFSTLEIQRTEQGDSAMYLCASSLVPGYNEQFFGPGTRLTVL.

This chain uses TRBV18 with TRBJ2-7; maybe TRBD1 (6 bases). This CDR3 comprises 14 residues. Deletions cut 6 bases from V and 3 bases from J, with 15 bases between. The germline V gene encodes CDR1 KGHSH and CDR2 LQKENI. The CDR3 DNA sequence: TGTGCCAGCTCCCGCGGACAGATTTTCTACGAGCAGTACTTC. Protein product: CASSRGQIFYEQYF.

The CDR3 sequence: CASSARTGDTEAFF. DNA of the CDR3: TGTGCCAGCAGCGCTAGGACAGGGGACACTGAAGCTTTCTTT. The V and J genes are TRBV7-8 and TRBJ1-1, with TRBD1 matching over 9 bases. The CDR3 is 14 amino acids. Germline V gene sequence: CDR1 SGHVS, CDR2 FQNEAQ. J lost 3 bases, V lost 5 bases, and 4 bases had no gene match.

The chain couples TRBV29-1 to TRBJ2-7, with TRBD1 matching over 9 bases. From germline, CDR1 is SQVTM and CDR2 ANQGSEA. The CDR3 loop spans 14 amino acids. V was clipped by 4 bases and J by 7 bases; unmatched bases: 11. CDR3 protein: CSVVSGTGSREQYF. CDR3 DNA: TGCAGCGTTGTTTCCGGGACAGGGTCGAGGGAGCAGTACTTC.

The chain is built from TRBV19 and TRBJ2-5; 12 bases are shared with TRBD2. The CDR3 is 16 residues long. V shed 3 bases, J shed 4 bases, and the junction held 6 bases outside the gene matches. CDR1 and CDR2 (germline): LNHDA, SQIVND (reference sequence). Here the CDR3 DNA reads TGTGCCAGTAGTATTACTAGCGGGGGGCCCGGAGAGACCCAGTACTTC. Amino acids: CASSITSGGPGETQYF.

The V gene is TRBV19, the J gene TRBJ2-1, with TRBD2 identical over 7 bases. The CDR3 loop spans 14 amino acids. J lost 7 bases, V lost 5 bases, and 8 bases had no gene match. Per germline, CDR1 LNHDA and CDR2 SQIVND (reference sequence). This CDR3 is CASSVSGGINEQFF. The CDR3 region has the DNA TGTGCCAGTAGTGTGTCGGGAGGAATAAATGAGCAGTTCTTC. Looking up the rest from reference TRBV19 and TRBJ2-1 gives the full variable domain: DGGITQSPKYLFRKEGQNVTLSCEQNLNHDAMYWYRQDPGQGLRLIYYSQIVNDFQKGDIAEGYSVSREKKESFPLTVTSAQKNPTAFYLCASSVSGGINEQFFGPGTRLTVL.

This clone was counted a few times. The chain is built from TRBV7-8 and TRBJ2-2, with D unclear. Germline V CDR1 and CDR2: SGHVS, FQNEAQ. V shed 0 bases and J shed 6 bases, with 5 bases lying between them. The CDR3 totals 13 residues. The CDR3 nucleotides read TGTGCCAGCAGCTTAGCCAACTCCGGGGAGCTGTTTTTT. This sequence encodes CASSLANSGELFF.

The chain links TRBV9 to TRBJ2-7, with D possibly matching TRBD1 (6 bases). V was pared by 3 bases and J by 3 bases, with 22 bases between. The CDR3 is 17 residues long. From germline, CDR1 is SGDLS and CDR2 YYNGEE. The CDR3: CASSAGRGATWDYEQYF. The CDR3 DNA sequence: TGTGCCAGCAGCGCCGGCAGGGGCGCCACATGGGACTACGAGCAGTACTTC.

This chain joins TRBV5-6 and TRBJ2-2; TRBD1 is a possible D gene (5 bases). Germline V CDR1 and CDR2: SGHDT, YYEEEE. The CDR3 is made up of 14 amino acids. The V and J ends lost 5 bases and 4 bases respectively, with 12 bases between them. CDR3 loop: CASSPGKATGELFF. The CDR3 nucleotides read TGTGCCAGCAGTCCAGGGAAGGCCACCGGGGAGCTGTTTTTT.

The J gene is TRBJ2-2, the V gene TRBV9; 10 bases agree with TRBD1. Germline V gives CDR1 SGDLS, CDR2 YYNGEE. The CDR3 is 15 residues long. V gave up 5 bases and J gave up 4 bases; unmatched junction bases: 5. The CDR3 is CASSPGQGFTGELFF. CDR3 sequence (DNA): TGTGCCAGCAGTCCGGGACAGGGGTTCACCGGGGAGCTGTTTTTT.